This TCR beta chain was sequenced for a study of blood T cell repertoires in COVID-19. Profiled with immunoSEQ multiplex PCR; TCRdb holds only in-frame clones, not every one. Of tens of thousands of clones listed, roughly 68% are singletons. This clone was counted ten times or more. The germline gives CDR1 SGHRS, CDR2 YFSETQ. The CDR3 has 15 residues. Trimming stripped 4 bases from V and 0 bases from J, with 13 bases between. The chain joins TRBV5-1 to TRBJ1-1; the D gene is possibly TRBD1 (6 bases). Sequencing was done on a sample of peripheral blood. The sequence derives from a man aged 80 or over with acute or convalescent COVID-19. The CDR3 loop reads CASSPGGQLNTEAFF. The CDR3 nucleotides read TGCGCCAGCAGCCCTGGAGGACAGCTGAACACTGAAGCTTTCTTT.